The entry below describes one T cell receptor beta chain. This record belongs to a study of T cell responses to AZD1222 COVID-19 vaccine. The overall study: Pooled samples include second doses given at about 4 or 12 weeks.

There are 13 residues in the CDR3. V was shortened by 6 bases and J by 11 bases, with 14 bases between the two germline ends. The table came from immunoSEQ multiplex PCR; TCRdb's copy has only in-frame clones and leaves some out. Here the sample spans 100,000 to 150,000 clones, 80% to 90% being singletons. This sequence joins TRBV12-3 or TRBV12-4 and TRBJ1-6; D remains ambiguous. This TCR was recovered from an adult in good health. The source material was peripheral blood, sampled on day 0 of AZD1222 vaccination. CDR3 sequence (DNA): TGTGCCAGCAGCCCCCGAAGTAGGACACCCCTCCACTTT. Protein product: CASSPRSRTPLHF.